Listed below are T cell receptor beta chains from one sample, sequenced in a study of immunodeficiency. Repertoires were generated with immunoSEQ multiplex PCR, while TCRdb's copy carries only in-frame clones and drops some. The sample contains approximately 2,500 clones, more than 75% of which appear only once. The sequencing sample was made of CD4+ T cells from blood. The source is a woman in her late teens or twenties with POLD1 deficiency. Each CDR3 is given with its conserved first and last residue. The order of the fields is V gene, clone size, D gene, J gene, CDR3 DNA, CDR3 protein. A D gene is named only where the DNA matches it firmly. The listing skips clone size in some rows; elsewhere it reads once, few, many or a size class.

>TRBV12-5|.|.|TRBJ2-5
TGTGCTAGTGGTTTGGGGCCCACCTTTCAAGAGACCCAGTACTTC
CASGLGPTFQETQYF
>TRBV7-8|.|TRBD1|TRBJ2-3
TGTGCCAGCAGGAGAGACGGGACAGCGCAGTATTTT
CASRRDGTAQYF
>TRBV18|.|.|TRBJ1-2
TGTGCCAGCTCACCAACAGGAATTCCTAACTATGGCTACACCTTC
CASSPTGIPNYGYTF
>TRBV7-2|.|TRBD2|TRBJ2-1
TGTGCCAGCAGCTTACCGGGAGGGACCTCCTACAATGAGCAGTTCTTC
CASSLPGGTSYNEQFF
>TRBV29-1|.|.|TRBJ2-1
TGCAGCGTTGAAGGGCGGACTAACATACAGTTCTTC
CSVEGRTNIQFF
>TRBV4-1|.|.|TRBJ2-7
TGCGCCAGCAGCCAAGGCGAGAGGGGCTACGAGCAGTACTTC
CASSQGERGYEQYF
>TRBV7-9|.|.|TRBJ2-1
TGTGCCAGCAGCTTAGATGGCAGAGAGGATGAGCAGTTCTTC
CASSLDGREDEQFF
>TRBV2|few|.|TRBJ1-1
TGTGCCAGCGTTGGGTTGGGGAGGACTGAAGCTTTCTTT
CASVGLGRTEAFF
>TRBV5-1|few|.|TRBJ1-3
TGCGCCAGCAGCTTGGGCAACTCTGGAAACACCATATATTTT
CASSLGNSGNTIYF
>TRBV29-1|.|TRBD2|TRBJ2-1
TGCAGCGTTGACGGGACTAGCGGGAGCTATGAGCAGTTCTTC
CSVDGTSGSYEQFF
>TRBV10-3|.|.|TRBJ2-7
TGTGCCATCAAAAGTGAATACGCCTACGAGCAGTACTTC
CAIKSEYAYEQYF
>TRBV25-1|.|TRBD2|TRBJ2-1
TGTGCCAGCAGTGAAACTAGCGGGGCTTCCAATGAGCAGTTCTTC
CASSETSGASNEQFF
>TRBV4-2|.|TRBD2|TRBJ2-2
TGTGCCAGCAGCCGCCAGGGGACTAGCGGGAGGGTTATCACCGGGGAGCTGTTTTTT
CASSRQGTSGRVITGELFF
>TRBV12-3/TRBV12-4|few|.|TRBJ2-3
TGTGCCAGCAGCCCACGAGGGGGAGATACGCAGTATTTT
CASSPRGGDTQYF
>TRBV19|.|TRBD1|TRBJ1-2
TGTGCCAGTAGTATTAGAGCAGGGGGCTATGGCTACACCTTC
CASSIRAGGYGYTF
>TRBV13|.|.|TRBJ2-7
TGTGCCAGCAGCTCAAGCTCCTACGAGCAGTACTTC
CASSSSSYEQYF
>TRBV5-5|.|.|TRBJ1-6
TGTGCCAGCAGCTTGGGGGGGCCTTATAATTCACCCCTCCACTTT
CASSLGGPYNSPLHF
>TRBV14|.|.|TRBJ1-2
TGTGCCAGCAGCCCGCGACACCTAAGAACCTTC
CASSPRHLRTF
>TRBV11-1|few|.|TRBJ1-1
TGTGCCAGCAGCTTAGGACCGCAGAACACTGAAGCTTTCTTT
CASSLGPQNTEAFF
>TRBV7-9|few|.|TRBJ1-1
TGTGCCAGCAGCCAAAACTGGAACACTGAAGCTTTCTTT
CASSQNWNTEAFF
>TRBV11-3|.|.|TRBJ1-1
TGTGCCAGCAGCCCCGGACTCCCCCGGTTAGAAGCTTTCTTT
CASSPGLPRLEAFF
>TRBV7-9|.|.|TRBJ1-1
TGTGCCAGCAGCCCTCAGACAGGTGTCACTGAAGCTTTCTTT
CASSPQTGVTEAFF
>TRBV20-1|.|.|TRBJ1-6
TGCAGTGCTAGTGCAGGGACTGATAAATTGAATTCACCCCTCCACTTT
CSASAGTDKLNSPLHF
>TRBV7-2|.|.|TRBJ2-1
TGTGCCAGCAGCTTAGGAGGGTGGGACAATGAGCAGTTCTTC
CASSLGGWDNEQFF
>TRBV7-6|.|TRBD1|TRBJ2-7
TGTGCCAGCAGAGTCGACAGGGCGTTGACCTACGAGCAGTACTTC
CASRVDRALTYEQYF
>TRBV10-1|once|.|TRBJ1-3
TGCGCCAGCAGTGAGAACTCTGGAAACACCATATATTTT
CASSENSGNTIYF
>TRBV6-5|.|TRBD1|TRBJ1-2
TGTGCCAGCAGTATGCTTCGGACAGGGGGCTATGGCTACACCTTC
CASSMLRTGGYGYTF
>TRBV6-2/TRBV6-3|.|.|TRBJ2-7
TGTGCCAGCAGCCCACAGGGTTACGAGCAGTACTTC
CASSPQGYEQYF
>TRBV11-3|.|TRBD2|TRBJ2-1
TGTGCCAGCAGCCAAGGGACTAGCGGTAATGAGCAGTTCTTC
CASSQGTSGNEQFF